In this sample, the clone carrying this T cell receptor beta chain turned up many times. Antigen unknown. This specimen belongs to a study of CD8 T cells in ankylosing spondylitis. There are 14 residues in the CDR3. Trimming pared 0 bases from V and 8 bases from J, leaving 9 bases between. Germline V gene lookup returns CDR1 SGDLS and CDR2 YYNGEE. Whole-study findings and limits: Characteristic, it appeared, of ankylosing spondylitis blood was a TCR beta motif of eight highly homologous variants. Reactive arthritis synovial fluid and blood previously showed some of these motif variants. The study looked at matched synovial fluid samples from ankylosing spondylitis patients. Disease-linked clones were reported to be significantly enriched there.

TCRdb fed the 5' RACE reads into MiXCR, producing one record per CDR3 protein. The sample has over 110,000 distinct CDR3 sequences; roughly 8.3% are singletons. V gene TRBV9 combines with J gene TRBJ1-6; D unclear. The sequenced sample consisted of synovial fluid, either unsorted or a sorted T cell fraction (not recorded which). This clonotype was obtained from a male donor with ankylosing spondylitis. The CDR3 is CASSVGGWDSPLHF. CDR3 in DNA: TGTGCCAGCAGCGTAGGGGGATGGGATTCACCCCTCCACTTT. The full variable domain, rest sourced from reference TRBV9 and TRBJ1-6, is DSGVTQTPKHLITATGQRVTLRCSPRSGDLSVYWYQQSLDQGLQFLIQYYNGEERAKGNILERFSAQQFPDLHSELNLSSLELGDSALYFCASSVGGWDSPLHFGNGTRLTVT.